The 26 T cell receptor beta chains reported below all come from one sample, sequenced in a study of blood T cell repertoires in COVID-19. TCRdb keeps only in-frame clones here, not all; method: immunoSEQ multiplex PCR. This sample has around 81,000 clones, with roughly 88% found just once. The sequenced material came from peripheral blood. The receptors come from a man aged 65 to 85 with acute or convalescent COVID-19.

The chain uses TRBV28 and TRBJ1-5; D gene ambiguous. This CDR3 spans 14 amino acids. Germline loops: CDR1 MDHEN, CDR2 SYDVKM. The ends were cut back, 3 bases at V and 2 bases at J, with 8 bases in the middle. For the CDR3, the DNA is TGTGCCAGCAGTTTCCTTACGGGCAATCAGCCCCAGCATTTT. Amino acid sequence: CASSFLTGNQPQHF.

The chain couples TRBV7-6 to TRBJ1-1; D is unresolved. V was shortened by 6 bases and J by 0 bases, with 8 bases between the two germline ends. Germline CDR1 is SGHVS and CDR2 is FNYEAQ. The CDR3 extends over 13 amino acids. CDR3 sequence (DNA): TGTGCCAGCAGTCGTGGAGTGAACACTGAAGCTTTCTTT. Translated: CASSRGVNTEAFF.

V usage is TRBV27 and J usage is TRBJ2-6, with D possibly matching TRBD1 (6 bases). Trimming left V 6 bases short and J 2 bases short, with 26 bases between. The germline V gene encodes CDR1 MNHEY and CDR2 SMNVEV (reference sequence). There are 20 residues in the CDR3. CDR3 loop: CASSAFPIQGPLAGANVLTF. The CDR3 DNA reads TGTGCCAGCAGCGCTTTCCCCATACAGGGCCCACTTGCTGGGGCCAACGTCCTGACTTTC.

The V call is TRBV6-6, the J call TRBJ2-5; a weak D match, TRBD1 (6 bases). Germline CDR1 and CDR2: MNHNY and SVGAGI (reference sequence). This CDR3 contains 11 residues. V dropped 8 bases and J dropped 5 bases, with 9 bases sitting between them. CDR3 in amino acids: CASGTLETQYF. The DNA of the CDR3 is TGTGCCAGCGGGACATTGGAGACCCAGTACTTC.

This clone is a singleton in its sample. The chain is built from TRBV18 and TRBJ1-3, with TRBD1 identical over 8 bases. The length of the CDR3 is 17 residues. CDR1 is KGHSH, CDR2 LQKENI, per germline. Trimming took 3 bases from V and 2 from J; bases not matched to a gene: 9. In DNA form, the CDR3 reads TGTGCCAGCTCACCCGGACAGGGCATCGGTGCTGGAAACACCATATATTTT. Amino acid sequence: CASSPGQGIGAGNTIYF.

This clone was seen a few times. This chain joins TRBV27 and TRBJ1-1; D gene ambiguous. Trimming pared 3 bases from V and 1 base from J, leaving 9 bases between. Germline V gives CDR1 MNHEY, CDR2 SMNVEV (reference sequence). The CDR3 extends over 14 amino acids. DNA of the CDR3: TGTGCCAGCAGTTTTCACTCGTCGAACACTGAAGCTTTCTTT. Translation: CASSFHSSNTEAFF.

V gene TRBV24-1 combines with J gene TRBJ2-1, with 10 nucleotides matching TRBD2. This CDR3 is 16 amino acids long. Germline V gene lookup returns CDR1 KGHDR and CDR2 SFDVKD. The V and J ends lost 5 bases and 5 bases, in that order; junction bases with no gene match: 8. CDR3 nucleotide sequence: TGTGCCACCAGTGCCACTAGCGGGAAGGCTGACAATGAGCAGTTCTTC. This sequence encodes CATSATSGKADNEQFF.

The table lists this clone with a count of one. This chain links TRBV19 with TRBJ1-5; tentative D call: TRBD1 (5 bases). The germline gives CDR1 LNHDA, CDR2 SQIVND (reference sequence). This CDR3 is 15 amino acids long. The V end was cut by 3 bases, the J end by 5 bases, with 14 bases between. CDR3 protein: CASSIWGRVDQPQHF. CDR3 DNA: TGTGCCAGTAGTATTTGGGGCAGGGTCGATCAGCCCCAGCATTTT. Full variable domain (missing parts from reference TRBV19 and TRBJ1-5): DGGITQSPKYLFRKEGQNVTLSCEQNLNHDAMYWYRQDPGQGLRLIYYSQIVNDFQKGDIAEGYSVSREKKESFPLTVTSAQKNPTAFYLCASSIWGRVDQPQHFGDGTRLSIL.

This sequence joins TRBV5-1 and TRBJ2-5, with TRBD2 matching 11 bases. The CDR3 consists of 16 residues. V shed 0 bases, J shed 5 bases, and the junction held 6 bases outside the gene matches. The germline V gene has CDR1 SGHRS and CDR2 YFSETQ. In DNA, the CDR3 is TGCGCCAGCAGCTTGGCGGGACTAGCGGCTCGGGAGACCCAGTACTTC. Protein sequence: CASSLAGLAARETQYF.

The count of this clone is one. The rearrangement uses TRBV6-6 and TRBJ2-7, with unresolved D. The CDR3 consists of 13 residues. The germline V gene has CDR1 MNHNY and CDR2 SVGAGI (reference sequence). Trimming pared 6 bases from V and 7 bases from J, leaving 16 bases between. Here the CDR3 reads CASSPGMGREQYF. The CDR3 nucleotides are TGTGCCAGCAGCCCAGGAATGGGTAGGGAGCAGTACTTC.

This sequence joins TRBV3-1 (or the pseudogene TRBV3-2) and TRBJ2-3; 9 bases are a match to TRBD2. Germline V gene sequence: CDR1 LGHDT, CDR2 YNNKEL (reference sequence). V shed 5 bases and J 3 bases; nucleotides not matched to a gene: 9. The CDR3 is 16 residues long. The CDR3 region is CASSFRGRAQTDTQYF. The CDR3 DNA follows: TGTGCCAGCAGCTTCCGCGGGAGGGCCCAGACAGATACGCAGTATTTT.

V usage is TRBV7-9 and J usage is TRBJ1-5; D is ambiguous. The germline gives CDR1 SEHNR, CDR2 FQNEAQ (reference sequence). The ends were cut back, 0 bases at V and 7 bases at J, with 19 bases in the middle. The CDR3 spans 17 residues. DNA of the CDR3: TGTGCCAGCAGCTTAGCGACTACCGACCCCTCGGGACAGCCCCAGCATTTT. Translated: CASSLATTDPSGQPQHF.

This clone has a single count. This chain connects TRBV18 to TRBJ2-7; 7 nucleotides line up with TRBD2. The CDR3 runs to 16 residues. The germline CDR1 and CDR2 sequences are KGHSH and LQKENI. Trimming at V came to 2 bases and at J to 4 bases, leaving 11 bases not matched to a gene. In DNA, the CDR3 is TGTGCCAGCTCACCAACTTTTTCGGCGGGAGCATACGAGCAGTACTTC. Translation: CASSPTFSAGAYEQYF. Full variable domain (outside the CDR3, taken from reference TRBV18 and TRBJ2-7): NAGVMQNPRHLVRRRGQEARLRCSPMKGHSHVYWYRQLPEEGLKFMVYLQKENIIDESGMPKERFSAEFPKEGPSILRIQQVVRGDSAAYFCASSPTFSAGAYEQYFGPGTRLTVT.

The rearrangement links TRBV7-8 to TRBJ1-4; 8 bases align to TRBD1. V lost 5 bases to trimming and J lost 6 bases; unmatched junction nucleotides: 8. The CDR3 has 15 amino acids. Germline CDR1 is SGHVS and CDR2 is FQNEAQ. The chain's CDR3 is CASSPLQGDHEKLFF. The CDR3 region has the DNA TGTGCCAGCAGCCCCCTACAGGGGGACCATGAAAAACTGTTTTTT. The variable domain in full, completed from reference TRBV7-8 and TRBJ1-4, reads GAGVSQSPRYKVAKRGQDVALRCDPISGHVSLFWYQQALGQGPEFLTYFQNEAQLDKSGLPSDRFFAERPEGSVSTLKIQRTQQEDSAVYLCASSPLQGDHEKLFFGSGTQLSVL.

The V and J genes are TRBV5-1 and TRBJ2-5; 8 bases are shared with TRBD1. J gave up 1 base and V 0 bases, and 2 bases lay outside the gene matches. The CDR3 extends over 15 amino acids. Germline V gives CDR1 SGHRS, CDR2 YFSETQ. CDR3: CASSLAGQGQETQYF. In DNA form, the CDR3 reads TGCGCCAGCAGCTTGGCCGGACAGGGCCAAGAGACCCAGTACTTC.

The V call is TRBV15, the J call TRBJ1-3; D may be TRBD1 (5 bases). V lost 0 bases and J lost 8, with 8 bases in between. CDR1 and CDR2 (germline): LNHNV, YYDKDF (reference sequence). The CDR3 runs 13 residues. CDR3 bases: TGTGCCACCAGCAGAGATGAAGGGGACACCATATATTTT. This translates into CATSRDEGDTIYF.

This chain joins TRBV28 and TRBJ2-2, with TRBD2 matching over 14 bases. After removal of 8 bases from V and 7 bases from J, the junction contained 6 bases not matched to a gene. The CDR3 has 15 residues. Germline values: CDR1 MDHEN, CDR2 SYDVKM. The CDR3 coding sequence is TGTGCCAGCGAGACTAGCGGGAGGGCCCACGGGGAGCTGTTTTTT. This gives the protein CASETSGRAHGELFF. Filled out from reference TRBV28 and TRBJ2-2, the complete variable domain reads DVKVTQSSRYLVKRTGEKVFLECVQDMDHENMFWYRQDPGLGLRLIYFSYDVKMKEKGDIPEGYSVSREKKERFSLILESASTNQTSMYLCASETSGRAHGELFFGEGSRLTVL.

The CDR3 sequence: CASSQRRTVRDSPLHF. The CDR3 DNA sequence: TGTGCCAGCAGCCAGAGAAGGACAGTAAGAGATTCACCCCTCCACTTT. This rearrangement joins TRBV13 to TRBJ1-6; a weak D match, TRBD1 (6 bases). CDR3 length: 16 amino acids. Between the trimmed V and J ends, which lost 5 bases and 8 bases, there was a span of 19 bases. In germline, CDR1 is PRHDT, CDR2 FYEKMQ (reference sequence).

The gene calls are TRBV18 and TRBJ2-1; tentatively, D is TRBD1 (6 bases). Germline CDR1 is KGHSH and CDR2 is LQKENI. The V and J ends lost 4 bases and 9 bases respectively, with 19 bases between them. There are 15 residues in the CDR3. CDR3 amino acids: CASSQGRTEISEQFF. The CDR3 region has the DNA TGTGCCAGCTCACAAGGCAGGACAGAGATCAGTGAGCAGTTCTTC.

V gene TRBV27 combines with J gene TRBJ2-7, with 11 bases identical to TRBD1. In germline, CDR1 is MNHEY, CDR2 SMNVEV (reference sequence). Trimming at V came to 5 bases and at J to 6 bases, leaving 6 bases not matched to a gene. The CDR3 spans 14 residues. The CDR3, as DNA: TGTGCCAGCAGTAGTCGGACAGGGGGCTCCGAGCAGTACTTC. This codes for CASSSRTGGSEQYF.

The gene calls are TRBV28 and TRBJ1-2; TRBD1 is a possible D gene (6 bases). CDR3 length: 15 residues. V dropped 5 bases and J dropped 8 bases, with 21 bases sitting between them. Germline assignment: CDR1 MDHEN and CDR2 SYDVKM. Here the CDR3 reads CASSPEPDRPWGYTF. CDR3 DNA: TGTGCCAGCAGTCCCGAGCCCGACAGGCCATGGGGCTACACCTTC.

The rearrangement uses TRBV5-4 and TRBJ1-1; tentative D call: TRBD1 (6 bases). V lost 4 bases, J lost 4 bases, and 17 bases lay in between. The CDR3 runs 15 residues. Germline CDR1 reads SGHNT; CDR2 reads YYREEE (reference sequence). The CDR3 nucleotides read TGTGCCAGCAGCCCGGAGCCAGGGGAGGGCACTGAAGCTTTCTTT. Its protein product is CASSPEPGEGTEAFF.

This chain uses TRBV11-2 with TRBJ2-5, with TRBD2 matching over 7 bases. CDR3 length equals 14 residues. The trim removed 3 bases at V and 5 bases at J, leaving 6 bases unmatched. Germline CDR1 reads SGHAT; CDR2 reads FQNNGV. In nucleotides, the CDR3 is TGTGCCAGCAGCTTGGGGCAGGGAGGGGAGACCCAGTACTTC. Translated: CASSLGQGGETQYF.

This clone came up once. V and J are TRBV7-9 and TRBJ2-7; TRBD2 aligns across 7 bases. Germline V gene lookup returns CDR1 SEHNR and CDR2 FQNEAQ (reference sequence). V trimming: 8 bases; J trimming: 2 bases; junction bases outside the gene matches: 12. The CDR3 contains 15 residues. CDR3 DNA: TGTGCCAGCTATCAGGAGGGAGGGAGACCCTACGAGCAGTACTTC. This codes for CASYQEGGRPYEQYF.

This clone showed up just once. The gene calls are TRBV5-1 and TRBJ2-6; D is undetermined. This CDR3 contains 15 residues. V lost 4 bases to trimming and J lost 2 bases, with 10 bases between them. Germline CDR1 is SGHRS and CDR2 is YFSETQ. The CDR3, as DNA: TGCGCCAGCAGCGCGCAGGTGGCTGGGGCCAACGTCCTGACTTTC. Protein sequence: CASSAQVAGANVLTF.

The CDR3 DNA sequence: TGTGCCAGCAGCCCCGGACAGTCCTACGAGCAGTACTTC. It codes for CASSPGQSYEQYF. V and J are TRBV28 and TRBJ2-7; a weak D match, TRBD1 (6 bases). This CDR3 comprises 13 residues. The V and J ends lost 6 bases and 1 base respectively, with 10 bases between them. Germline V lookup: CDR1 MDHEN, CDR2 SYDVKM.